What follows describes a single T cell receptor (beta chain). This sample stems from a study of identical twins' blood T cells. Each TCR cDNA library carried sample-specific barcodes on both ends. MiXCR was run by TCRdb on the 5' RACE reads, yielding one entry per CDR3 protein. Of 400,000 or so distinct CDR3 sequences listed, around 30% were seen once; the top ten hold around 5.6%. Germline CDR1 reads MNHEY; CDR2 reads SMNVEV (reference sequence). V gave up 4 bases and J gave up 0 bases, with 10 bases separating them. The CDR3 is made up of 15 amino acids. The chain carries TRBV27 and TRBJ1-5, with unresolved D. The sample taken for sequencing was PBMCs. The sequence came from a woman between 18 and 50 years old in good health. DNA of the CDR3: TGTGCCAGCAGTTCCGCCCCTCCTAGCAATCAGCCCCAGCATTTT. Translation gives CASSSAPPSNQPQHF.